The 16 T cell receptor beta chains listed next were all sequenced from one sample in a study of T-cell memory formation after mild COVID-19. TCRdb fed the 5' RACE reads into MiXCR, producing one record per CDR3 protein. This sample has roughly 170,000 distinct CDR3 sequences, with roughly 20% found just once. The sample comprised PBMCs or a T cell subset sorted from them (not recorded which). These receptors were collected from a man between 18 and 35 years old who had mild COVID-19 (a few samples of this study predate the infection). Cell type and time point are not known.

As DNA, the CDR3 is TGTGCCAGCACCCAGGGGGCGAACACTGAAGCTTTCTTT. Its translation is CASTQGANTEAFF. The chain combines TRBV12-3 or TRBV12-4 with TRBJ1-1; 8 nucleotides line up with TRBD1. This CDR3 comprises 13 residues. The J segment lost 1 base and the V segment lost 7 bases, leaving 2 bases of the junction unmatched.

This chain connects TRBV27 to TRBJ1-6; TRBD1 is a possible D gene (5 bases). The CDR3 is 14 residues long. Germline loops: CDR1 MNHEY, CDR2 SMNVEV (reference sequence). V was shortened by 3 bases and J by 7 bases, with 10 bases between the two germline ends. The CDR3 nucleotides are TGTGCCAGCAGTTTTGGGGGGAGGAATTCACCCCTCCACTTT. Encoded protein: CASSFGGRNSPLHF.

In nucleotides, the CDR3 is TGTGCCAGCAGCTCAAATCTAGCGGGGGGCAATGAGCAGTTCTTC. Its translation is CASSSNLAGGNEQFF. This rearrangement joins TRBV11-2 to TRBJ2-1, with 11 bases matching TRBD2. Germline values: CDR1 SGHAT, CDR2 FQNNGV. This CDR3 is 15 amino acids long. V lost 4 bases, J lost 6 bases, and 5 bases stayed unmatched.

This sequence joins TRBV15 and TRBJ2-3; the D is unclear. V gave up 2 bases and J gave up 2 bases, with 8 bases separating them. This CDR3 comprises 14 residues. Germline CDR1 reads LNHNV; CDR2 reads YYDKDF (reference sequence). The CDR3 region has the DNA TGTGCCACCAGCAGAAGGGTATCCACAGATACGCAGTATTTT. This translates into CATSRRVSTDTQYF.

The chain links TRBV29-1 to TRBJ1-3; the D is unclear. Germline V gene lookup returns CDR1 SQVTM and CDR2 ANQGSEA. This CDR3 is built from 12 residues. Trimming took off 0 bases at V and 7 bases at J, with 7 bases between the two ends. The DNA of the CDR3 is TGCAGCGTTGAAGAGGGCACTAACACCATATATTTT. Protein product: CSVEEGTNTIYF. The entire variable domain, with the rest obtained from reference TRBV29-1 and TRBJ1-3, is as follows: SAVISQKPSRDICQRGTSLTIQCQVDSQVTMMFWYRQQPGQSLTLIATANQGSEATYESGFVIDKFPISRPNLTFSTLTVSNMSPEDSSIYLCSVEEGTNTIYFGEGSWLTVV.

The sample holds a few counts of this clonotype. The chain carries TRBV20-1 and TRBJ1-3; no clear D gene. This CDR3 has 15 residues. Germline-derived CDR1 and CDR2 are DFQATT and SNEGSKA (reference sequence). The V and J ends lost 0 bases and 2 bases respectively, with 11 bases between them. The CDR3 bases are TGCAGTGCTAGAGATCCGGCGGGCGCTGGAAACACCATATATTTT. The encoded protein is CSARDPAGAGNTIYF.

The chain is built from TRBV21-1 and TRBJ2-7; TRBD1, the table's D call, lacks a check against the DNA. TRBV21-1 is recorded as a pseudogene. The CDR3 has 14 amino acids. CDR3 region: CASSRTDRPYEQYV. DNA for the CDR3: TGTGCCAGCAGTCGAACCGACAGGCCCTACGAGCAGTACGTC.

This clonotype was seen only a few times. The chain employs TRBV5-1 and TRBJ2-3; 7 positions match TRBD2. The trim removed 5 bases at V and 1 base at J, leaving 13 bases unmatched. The CDR3 sequence is 17 residues long. Looked up from germline, CDR1 is SGHRS and CDR2 is YFSETQ. Here the CDR3 DNA reads TGCGCCAGCAGGCCTACCCCTTGGGAGGGCGGCACAGATACGCAGTATTTT. Translation gives CASRPTPWEGGTDTQYF.

Many counts were recorded for this clonotype. V is TRBV4-1 and J is TRBJ1-6, with D unresolved. The CDR3 is 13 amino acids. CDR1 is MGHRA and CDR2 is YSYEKL in the germline V gene. Trimming pared 0 bases from V and 10 bases from J, leaving 7 bases between. This chain's CDR3 is CASSQDTGSPLHF. The CDR3 DNA reads as TGCGCCAGCAGCCAAGATACTGGGTCACCCCTCCACTTT.

The chain is built from TRBV21-1 and TRBJ2-4; the table's D gene call, TRBD2, was not cross checked with the DNA. TRBV21-1 is a recognized pseudogene. The CDR3 consists of 15 residues. As DNA, the CDR3 is TGTGCCAGCTCAGCGGGGGGGCGAGCCAAAAACATTCAGTACTTC. This encodes CASSAGGRAKNIQYF.

This clonotype was seen a few times. The chain uses TRBV18 and TRBJ1-1; TRBD1 is a possible D gene (5 bases). The germline V gene has CDR1 KGHSH and CDR2 LQKENI. V dropped 2 bases and J dropped 1 base, with 11 bases sitting between them. This CDR3 region has 15 residues. The CDR3 coding sequence is TGTGCCAGCTCACCATTCGGGGGGTGGAACACTGAAGCTTTCTTT. This codes for CASSPFGGWNTEAFF. Drawing the rest from reference TRBV18 and TRBJ1-1, the complete variable domain is NAGVMQNPRHLVRRRGQEARLRCSPMKGHSHVYWYRQLPEEGLKFMVYLQKENIIDESGMPKERFSAEFPKEGPSILRIQQVVRGDSAAYFCASSPFGGWNTEAFFGQGTRLTVV.

The CDR3 loop reads CASSPDPNQETQYF. Here the CDR3 DNA reads TGTGCCAGCAGCCCAGACCCCAACCAAGAGACCCAGTACTTC. The chain is built from TRBV7-9 and TRBJ2-5; the D is unclear. V lost 5 bases to trimming and J lost 0 bases, with 10 bases between them. Looked up from germline, CDR1 is SEHNR and CDR2 is FQNEAQ (reference sequence). The CDR3 consists of 14 residues.

This clonotype was counted between two and nine times. The CDR3 spells CASSLVGEQYF. The CDR3 nucleotides read TGTGCCAGCAGCCTAGTAGGCGAGCAGTACTTC. The rearrangement uses TRBV5-4 and TRBJ2-7, with unresolved D. The CDR3 is 11 residues long. V was shortened by 4 bases and J by 6 bases, with 8 bases between the two germline ends. The germline V gene has CDR1 SGHNT and CDR2 YYREEE (reference sequence).

The table lists this clonotype with many counts. J is TRBJ2-7 and V is TRBV7-2; no reliable D call. CDR1 and CDR2 (germline): SGHTA, FQGNSA. CDR3 length: 13 residues. Trimming pared 2 bases from V and 11 bases from J, leaving 16 bases between. CDR3 nucleotide sequence: TGTGCCAGCAGCTTAAATCAAAGGGATGTGGAGTACTTC. Protein product: CASSLNQRDVEYF.

This chain connects TRBV20-1 to TRBJ2-3; D is perhaps TRBD2 (6 bases). The length of the CDR3 is 12 residues. Trimming shortened V by 7 bases and J by 1 base, and 9 bases separated the two germline ends. CDR1 and CDR2 (germline): DFQATT, SNEGSKA (reference sequence). CDR3 sequence (DNA): TGCAGTGGGGGCGGGGGCACAGATACGCAGTATTTT. It yields the protein CSGGGGTDTQYF.

This rearrangement joins TRBV15 to TRBJ1-6; 9 bases align to TRBD1. Germline-derived CDR1 and CDR2 are LNHNV and YYDKDF (reference sequence). The ends lost 0 bases at V and 10 bases at J; junction bases unmatched: 19. This CDR3 is built from 20 residues. This CDR3 is CATSRERRDRVWPRTSPLHF. The CDR3 region has the DNA TGTGCCACCAGCAGAGAACGCCGGGACAGGGTATGGCCCCGAACCTCACCCCTCCACTTT.